A selection of T cell receptor beta chains follows, all from one sample in a study of T cells after yellow fever vaccination. TCRdb itself ran the 5' RACE reads through MiXCR, one entry per CDR3 protein. Of about 150,000 distinct CDR3 sequences listed, under 7% were seen once; the top ten hold more than 0.6%. The starting material was CD4+ T cells sorted from PBMCs, obtained 10 days after the yellow fever booster vaccination. The receptors derive from a man aged 30 to 39 who received the YFV17D yellow fever vaccine. Each CDR3 is given with its conserved first and last residue. A D gene is named only where the DNA matches it firmly. Size is stated for part of the rows, as once, few or many counts, or as a class when the clone is expanded.

.,TRBV12-3/TRBV12-4,TRBJ2-1,.,CAFSQSVTTTMNYNEQFF,TGTGCCTTCAGCCAGTCAGTGACTACCACAATGAACTACAATGAGCAGTTCTTC
TRBD2,TRBV3-1,TRBJ2-3,many,CASAPEGTSGRADTQYF,TGTGCCAGTGCACCCGAAGGGACTAGCGGGAGAGCAGATACGCAGTATTTT
TRBD2,TRBV20-1,TRBJ2-1,many,CSARGIAGRAVGEQFF,TGCAGTGCTAGAGGTATAGCGGGACGTGCGGTCGGTGAGCAGTTCTTC
.,TRBV20-1,TRBJ2-3,many,CSARGPRGTDTQYF,TGCAGTGCTAGAGGCCCAAGAGGCACAGATACGCAGTATTTT
.,TRBV3-1,TRBJ2-5,many,CASSQIAGKETQYF,TGTGCCAGCAGCCAAATTGCGGGCAAAGAGACCCAGTACTTC
.,TRBV7-3,TRBJ2-2,many,CASSLTASTGELFF,TGTGCCAGCAGCTTAACCGCGAGCACCGGGGAGCTGTTTTTT
.,TRBV20-1,TRBJ2-1,many,CSATGHKAYNEQFF,TGCAGTGCAACGGGACACAAAGCCTACAATGAGCAGTTCTTC
TRBD1,TRBV7-2,TRBJ1-3,few,CASSRTGGSPGNTIYF,TGTGCCAGCAGCCGTACAGGGGGCTCGCCTGGAAACACCATATATTTT
TRBD1,TRBV19,TRBJ2-3,many,CASTRQGLADTQYF,TGTGCCAGTACTCGACAGGGGCTCGCAGATACGCAGTATTTT
.,TRBV7-9,TRBJ2-1,.,CASSPSRLGVDNEQFF,TGTGCCAGCAGCCCAAGCCGATTAGGTGTCGACAATGAGCAGTTCTTC
TRBD1,TRBV20-1,TRBJ1-3,many,CSARVGGRNTIYF,TGCAGTGCTAGAGTAGGGGGCCGAAACACCATATATTTT
TRBD2,TRBV6-1,TRBJ2-2,many,CASSPPSGSIGELFF,TGTGCCAGCAGTCCTCCTAGCGGGAGTATCGGGGAGCTGTTTTTT
.,TRBV12-3/TRBV12-4,TRBJ2-7,many,CASSFFLGESYEQYF,TGTGCCAGCAGTTTTTTCTTGGGGGAATCCTACGAGCAGTACTTC
.,TRBV3-1,TRBJ2-7,many,CASSPGLRSSYEQYF,TGTGCCAGCAGCCCGGGTCTCCGGAGCTCCTACGAGCAGTACTTC
.,TRBV7-7,TRBJ1-3,.,CASSLGLGAGNTIYF,TGTGCCAGCAGCTTAGGCCTTGGGGCTGGAAACACCATATATTTT
TRBD1,TRBV27,TRBJ2-1,many,CASSRTGVYNEQFF,TGTGCCAGCAGTCGGACAGGGGTTTACAATGAGCAGTTCTTC
.,TRBV7-2,TRBJ1-1,many,CASSSRRSNTEAFF,TGTGCCAGCAGCTCCAGGAGGTCGAACACTGAAGCTTTCTTT
.,TRBV9,TRBJ2-3,many,CASSVSGRSTDTQYF,TGTGCCAGCAGCGTATCCGGGAGAAGCACAGATACGCAGTATTTT
TRBD2,TRBV4-2,TRBJ2-7,many,CASSQAGGTYEQYF,TGTGCCAGCAGCCAAGCGGGGGGGACCTACGAGCAGTACTTC
.,TRBV28,TRBJ2-1,many,CASSPLGRGSYNEQFF,TGTGCCAGCAGTCCCCTCGGTAGGGGTTCCTACAATGAGCAGTTCTTC
.,TRBV28,TRBJ2-1,many,CASSLGAGTNYNEQFF,TGTGCCAGCAGCTTAGGGGCAGGGACCAACTACAATGAGCAGTTCTTC
.,TRBV5-1,TRBJ1-1,many,CASSGTRVGEAFF,TGCGCCAGCAGCGGAACACGGGTCGGTGAAGCTTTCTTT
TRBD2,TRBV10-3,TRBJ2-3,.,CAISEAGLAGGDTQYF,TGTGCCATCAGTGAGGCGGGACTAGCGGGAGGGGATACGCAGTATTTT
.,TRBV6-2/TRBV6-3,TRBJ2-1,.,CASTLSASGTSSYNEQFF,TGTGCCAGCACCCTCTCCGCATCCGGGACAAGCTCCTACAATGAGCAGTTCTTC
.,TRBV9,TRBJ2-5,.,CASSVAPDRPQETQYF,TGTGCCAGCAGCGTAGCGCCGGACAGACCCCAAGAGACCCAGTACTTC
TRBD2,TRBV4-3,TRBJ2-2,few,CASSHSGSNTGELFF,TGCGCCAGCAGCCATAGCGGGTCGAACACCGGGGAGCTGTTTTTT
TRBD2,TRBV7-9,TRBJ2-7,many,CASSSVLAGFDEQYF,TGTGCCAGCAGCTCGGTACTAGCGGGATTTGACGAGCAGTACTTC
TRBD1,TRBV23-1,TRBJ2-1,few,CASSLPSHRDREDNEQFF,TGCGCCAGCAGTCTTCCTTCCCACCGGGACAGGGAGGACAATGAGCAGTTCTTC
.,TRBV6-2/TRBV6-3,TRBJ2-3,many,CASSYTMERTASADTQYF,TGTGCCAGCAGTTACACGATGGAACGGACGGCCTCGGCGGATACGCAGTATTTT
TRBD1,TRBV29-1,TRBJ2-2,.,CSVVSGTANTGELFF,TGCAGCGTTGTTTCGGGGACAGCGAACACCGGGGAGCTGTTTTTT
.,TRBV5-1,TRBJ2-3,many,CASSYQGYYTDTQYF,TGCGCCAGCAGCTATCAGGGTTACTACACAGATACGCAGTATTTT
.,TRBV12-3/TRBV12-4,TRBJ1-6,many,CASRPDGSSYNSPLHF,TGTGCCAGCAGACCCGACGGAAGCTCCTATAATTCACCCCTCCACTTT
.,TRBV30,TRBJ2-3,many,CAWSWSGTDTQYF,TGTGCCTGGAGTTGGAGCGGCACAGATACGCAGTATTTT
TRBD1,TRBV6-1,TRBJ2-3,many,CASAQGALHTDTQYF,TGTGCCAGCGCACAGGGGGCGTTGCACACAGATACGCAGTATTTT
.,TRBV21-1,TRBJ2-7,many,CASSKGRRRLEQYF,TGTGCCAGCAGCAAAGGTCGGCGGAGGCTCGAGCAGTACTTC
TRBD1,TRBV9,TRBJ1-5,many,CASSAGQGNQPQHF,TGTGCCAGCAGCGCCGGACAGGGGAATCAGCCCCAGCATTTT
.,TRBV7-3,TRBJ2-7,many,CASSLGVGRSYEQYF,TGTGCCAGCAGCTTAGGTGTTGGCAGGTCCTACGAGCAGTACTTC
TRBD1,TRBV12-3/TRBV12-4,TRBJ2-1,many,CASSLAVTGRINEQFF,TGTGCCAGCAGTTTAGCAGTGACAGGGCGCATTAATGAGCAGTTCTTC
TRBD2,TRBV20-1,TRBJ2-3,many,CSERAGGGDTQYF,TGCAGTGAGAGGGCGGGAGGGGGTGATACGCAGTATTTT
.,TRBV4-2,TRBJ2-7,many,CASSQASGPYEQYF,TGTGCCAGCAGCCAAGCCAGCGGCCCCTACGAGCAGTACTTC
.,TRBV5-6,TRBJ2-5,.,CASSFTDPSAQQETQYF,TGTGCCAGCAGTTTTACGGATCCCTCCGCGCAACAAGAGACCCAGTACTTC
TRBD1,TRBV11-1,TRBJ2-6,few,CASSFDRDRGSGANVLTF,TGTGCCAGCAGCTTTGATCGGGACAGGGGTTCTGGGGCCAACGTCCTGACTTTC
.,TRBV29-1,TRBJ2-3,many,CSVHTSMLADTQYF,TGCAGCGTCCATACTAGTATGTTAGCAGATACGCAGTATTTT
TRBD2,TRBV5-6,TRBJ2-3,many,CASSRSVGGSTDTQYF,TGTGCCAGCAGCCGGTCAGTGGGGGGGAGCACAGATACGCAGTATTTT
.,TRBV29-1,TRBJ2-1,many,CSVADTYNEQFF,TGCAGCGTTGCAGACACCTACAATGAGCAGTTCTTC
.,TRBV29-1,TRBJ2-7,many,CSVAGCRECEQYF,TGCAGCGTTGCCGGCTGCCGGGAATGCGAGCAGTACTTC
TRBD1,TRBV28,TRBJ1-5,many,CASSPGQGSNQPQHF,TGTGCCAGCAGCCCGGGACAGGGCTCCAATCAGCCCCAGCATTTT